These 9 T cell receptor beta chains originate from one sample sequenced in a study of T-cell reconstitution after alpha-beta-depleted transplantation in children. During its preparation, the TCRbeta library received unique molecular identifiers. TCRdb used MiXCR to reprocess the PCR reads, holding one entry per CDR3 protein. The sample lists 40,000 to 60,000 distinct CDR3 sequences, approximately 9.2% seen once, with 25% to 30% in the top ten. Sample: PBMCs, mostly from graft donor cells, taken 60 days after TCRalphabeta/CD19-depleted stem cell transplant. These TCRs come from a male patient aged 2 to 9 who had a stem cell transplant for chronic granulomatous disease, so the T cells may come from the graft donor.

This clonotype was seen only a few times. The chain couples TRBV5-6 to TRBJ2-7; TRBD2 matches at 11 bases. The J segment lost 4 bases and the V segment lost 2 bases, leaving 5 bases of the junction unmatched. This CDR3 spans 15 amino acids. In germline, CDR1 is SGHDT, CDR2 YYEEEE. The CDR3 sequence is CASSFRTSGRYEQYF. For the CDR3, the DNA is TGTGCCAGCAGCTTTAGGACTAGCGGGCGGTACGAGCAGTACTTC.

This clonotype was recorded at least ten times. The V gene is TRBV12-3 or TRBV12-4, the J gene TRBJ1-4; D is uncertain. The CDR3 contains 13 residues. Trimming took off 5 bases at V and 0 bases at J, with 4 bases between the two ends. The CDR3 protein is CASSRTTNEKLFF. The CDR3 DNA is TGTGCCAGCAGTCGGACAACTAATGAAAAACTGTTTTTT.

This clonotype occurred a few times. The rearrangement links TRBV19 to TRBJ1-2; TRBD1 matches 11 bases. This CDR3 is 15 amino acids long. The germline CDR1 and CDR2 sequences are LNHDA and SQIVND (reference sequence). J was trimmed by 4 bases and V by 5 bases; bases with no gene match: 6. The CDR3 bases are TGTGCCAGTAGTTCCAGGACAGGGGGCGCCTATGGCTACACCTTC. Encoded protein: CASSSRTGGAYGYTF.

This rearrangement joins TRBV7-9 to TRBJ2-1, with TRBD2 as a possible D gene (5 bases). The V and J ends lost 0 bases and 3 bases respectively, with 6 bases between them. The CDR3 has 14 amino acids. Germline-derived CDR1 and CDR2 are SEHNR and FQNEAQ (reference sequence). CDR3 sequence (DNA): TGTGCCAGCAGCTTAGCGGGAGTCTACAATGAGCAGTTCTTC. Its translation is CASSLAGVYNEQFF.

Only a few counts were recorded for this clonotype. V is TRBV30 and J is TRBJ1-1, with TRBD1 matching over 9 bases. The CDR3 spans 14 residues. CDR1 is GTSNPN and CDR2 is SVGIG in the germline V gene (reference sequence). V was pared by 4 bases and J by 11 bases, with 14 bases of the junction left unmatched. The CDR3 coding sequence is TGTGCCTGGAAGTACCGGGACAGGGACACCTGGGCTTTCTTT. Translated: CAWKYRDRDTWAFF.

This clonotype has a count of ten or more. CDR3 bases: TGTGCCAGCAGTTACTTCCCGACCCGGTCCCCCAATCAGCCCCAGCATTTT. Translated: CASSYFPTRSPNQPQHF. The rearrangement links TRBV6-5 to TRBJ1-5, with D hard to call. V was cut by 1 base and J by 3 bases, with 16 bases left in between. The germline V gene encodes CDR1 MNHEY and CDR2 SVGAGI. The CDR3 is 17 residues long.

This clonotype was counted ten times or more. The chain employs TRBV14 and TRBJ2-7; 7 nucleotides align to TRBD2. The CDR3 is made up of 15 amino acids. The V gene end was trimmed by 4 bases and the J gene end by 0 bases; junction bases not matched to a gene: 6. From germline, CDR1 is SGHDN and CDR2 FVKESK. This CDR3 reads CASSLRVAGSYEQYF. The CDR3 DNA reads as TGTGCCAGCAGCCTACGGGTAGCGGGCTCCTACGAGCAGTACTTC.

V and J are TRBV5-6 and TRBJ2-7, with D uncertain. The length of the CDR3 is 14 residues. Deletions cut 0 bases from V and 3 bases from J, with 10 bases between. Germline V gene sequence: CDR1 SGHDT, CDR2 YYEEEE. The CDR3 DNA reads TGTGCCAGCAGCTTGGAGGGTTACCTCTACGAGCAGTACTTC. This sequence encodes CASSLEGYLYEQYF.

Ten or more counts support this clonotype. The chain carries TRBV5-1 and TRBJ2-7; D unclear. The CDR3 has 14 amino acids. The germline V and J ends were trimmed by 0 bases and 0 bases, with 7 bases remaining between them. Germline CDR1 and CDR2: SGHRS and YFSETQ. In DNA form, the CDR3 reads TGCGCCAGCAGCTTGGGACTTAGCTCCTACGAGCAGTACTTC. Residues: CASSLGLSSYEQYF.